The 6 T cell receptor beta chains listed next were all sequenced from one sample in a study of response to subunit inactivated influenza vaccine. Using its own MiXCR run on the RT-PCR reads, TCRdb lists one record per CDR3 protein. The sample consists of a few hundred thousand distinct CDR3 sequences, approximately 14% of them appearing once. Sample: PBMCs from blood, taken approximately 12 days after vaccination. These receptors were obtained from a man aged 50 to 59 who received an inactivated influenza vaccine.

This clonotype was recorded a few times. The chain couples TRBV12-3 or TRBV12-4 to TRBJ1-3; no definite D call. There are 15 residues in the CDR3. Trimming took 3 bases from V and 2 from J, leaving 11 bases between them. CDR3 in amino acids: CASSFPGRTGNTIYF. Here the CDR3 DNA reads TGTGCCAGCAGTTTCCCCGGTAGGACTGGAAACACCATATATTTT.

This clonotype has a handful of counts. The CDR3 spells CASSAKGDTQYF. The CDR3 region has the DNA TGCGCCAGCAGCGCGAAAGGGGATACGCAGTATTTT. The V gene is TRBV5-1, the J gene TRBJ2-3; D is ambiguous. Trimming pared 4 bases from V and 6 bases from J, leaving 9 bases between. Germline values: CDR1 SGHRS, CDR2 YFSETQ. The CDR3 has 12 residues.

This clonotype came up many times. CDR3 residues: CSQIGSVGFYNEQFF. For the CDR3, the DNA is TGCAGCCAAATCGGGTCAGTTGGTTTTTACAATGAGCAGTTCTTC. The V gene is TRBV29-1, the J gene TRBJ2-1, with D hard to call. CDR3 length equals 15 residues. The ends were cut back, 8 bases at V and 4 bases at J, with 21 bases in the middle. CDR1 is SQVTM, CDR2 ANQGSEA, per germline.

The chain is built from TRBV5-4 and TRBJ1-1; the D gene is possibly TRBD1 (6 bases). The CDR3 sequence is 14 residues long. The V gene's germline CDR1 is SGHNT and CDR2 YYREEE (reference sequence). V was pared by 4 bases and J by 2 bases, with 12 bases between. The CDR3 region has the DNA TGTGCCAGCAGCCCAGGGGCGGTTAACACTGAAGCTTTCTTT. Translating it yields CASSPGAVNTEAFF. Looking up the rest from reference TRBV5-4 and TRBJ1-1 gives the full variable domain: ETGVTQSPTHLIKTRGQQVTLRCSSQSGHNTVSWYQQALGQGPQFIFQYYREEENGRGNFPPRFSGLQFPNYSSELNVNALELDDSALYLCASSPGAVNTEAFFGQGTRLTVV.

The chain joins TRBV7-8 to TRBJ1-5; possible D gene TRBD1, 6 bases. Trimming pared 0 bases from V and 4 bases from J, leaving 16 bases between. Germline CDR1 and CDR2: SGHVS and FQNEAQ. This CDR3 region has 17 residues. In DNA, the CDR3 is TGTGCCAGCAGCTTAGCTTCACAGGGATTGAGAAATCAGCCCCAGCATTTT. It is translated as CASSLASQGLRNQPQHF.

This clonotype was counted ten times or more. CDR3 nucleotides: TGTGCCAGCAGCTTAACTCCAGGATATATAGGCGCAGATACGCAGTATTTT. Translation: CASSLTPGYIGADTQYF. The chain employs TRBV7-9 and TRBJ2-3; D not certain. This CDR3 has 17 residues. The germline V and J ends were trimmed by 2 bases and 4 bases, with 19 bases remaining between them. In germline, CDR1 is SEHNR, CDR2 FQNEAQ (reference sequence).